The 10 T cell receptor beta chains below all came from one sample that was sequenced in a study of T cell clonality in common variable immunodeficiency. The antigens of these receptors remain unknown. Findings and limits, study-wide: Common variable immunodeficiency TCR beta sequences reportedly had fewer deletions and N-nucleotide insertions.

Assay used: immunoSEQ multiplex PCR; TCRdb lists only in-frame clones, some missing. The sample shows approximately 10,000 clones, none of them appearing just once. Source material: peripheral blood mononuclear cells. The receptors stem from a human donor with common variable immunodeficiency.

This clone is medium-sized. The read halts 3 residues ahead of the CDR3 end, with the missing end drawn from the germline J gene. V is TRBV7-2 and J is TRBJ2-2; D remains ambiguous. The CDR3 loop spans 12 amino acids. Germline-derived CDR1 and CDR2 are SGHTA and FQGNSA. V was trimmed by 5 bases and J by 3 bases, leaving 4 bases between them. CDR3 sequence: CASSLYTGELFF. The DNA read from the CDR3 is TGTGCCAGCAGCCTTTACACCGGGGAG.

This clone was seen repeatedly, ten times or more. The read terminates 3 residues before the CDR3 end, so the remaining end is supplied by the germline J gene. The chain recombines TRBV18 with TRBJ2-1; 7 nucleotides line up with TRBD1. In germline, CDR1 is KGHSH, CDR2 LQKENI. This CDR3 comprises 16 residues. The junction had 16 bases not matched to a gene; V was cut back by 5 bases and J by 9 bases. The chain's CDR3 is CASSSQGQGVSGEQFF. The part of the CDR3 DNA that was read is TGTGCCAGCTCATCACAGGGGCAGGGGGTTAGTGGTGAG.

This clone occurred many times. The read gets to within 3 residues of the CDR3 end, and the germline J gene fills in the rest. The V and J genes are TRBV10-3 and TRBJ2-7, with TRBD2 identical over 8 bases. V shed 3 bases and J 5 bases; nucleotides not matched to a gene: 6. Per germline, CDR1 ENHRY and CDR2 SYGVKD. The CDR3 has 14 residues. The CDR3 bases that were read are TGTGCCATCAGTGAACGAAGCGGGAGCGACGAG. Translated: CAISERSGSDE. The whole CDR3 region reads CAISERSGSDEQYF.

This clone has at least ten counts. Read data end 3 residues before the CDR3 end; the end is taken from the germline J gene. The chain couples TRBV20-1 to TRBJ1-2; D call uncertain. The V gene's germline CDR1 is DFQATT and CDR2 SNEGSKA (reference sequence). The V end was cut by 1 base, the J end by 6 bases, with 15 bases between. CDR3 size: 14 residues. The part of the CDR3 DNA that was read is TGCAGTGCTAGAGTCATCGTAAGGGTGAATGGC. This sequence encodes CSARVIVRVNG. The whole CDR3 reads CSARVIVRVNGYTF.

This clone has a count of ten or more. The read is 3 residues too short to cover the CDR3 end, so that end is filled in from the germline J gene. This chain connects TRBV7-2 to TRBJ1-2; 8 positions agree with TRBD1. V shed 0 bases and J 7 bases; nucleotides not matched to a gene: 7. CDR3 length: 15 residues. CDR1 is SGHTA, CDR2 FQGNSA, per germline. This CDR3 reads CASSLAAGGVPGYTF. Partial CDR3 DNA: TGTGCCAGCAGCTTAGCGGCAGGGGGCGTTCCTGGC.

This clone was recorded at least ten times. The read comes to an end 3 residues before the CDR3 does, leaving the germline J gene to fill in the end. The V gene is TRBV9, the J gene TRBJ2-5; D may be TRBD1 (6 bases). CDR1 is SGDLS, CDR2 YYNGEE, per germline. With 3 bases removed from V and 1 base from J, the gap between germline ends came to 10 bases. The CDR3 runs to 14 residues. CDR3 loop: CASSDTGSQETQYF. The CDR3 DNA, read in part, is TGTGCCAGCAGCGACACAGGGAGCCAAGAGACC.

This clone was counted many times. Read sequence stops 3 residues before the CDR3 end, and the germline J gene provides the missing end. This chain joins TRBV19 and TRBJ1-5, with 9 bases identical to TRBD1. CDR3 length: 15 amino acids. The germline gives CDR1 LNHDA, CDR2 SQIVND (reference sequence). The trim removed 6 bases at V and 0 bases at J, leaving 3 bases unmatched. The chain's CDR3 is CASRGQGLSNQPQHF. The covered CDR3 bases are TGTGCCAGTAGGGGACAGGGACTTAGCAATCAGCCC.

This clone was detected ten times or more. The read stops 3 residues short of the end of the CDR3; the missing end is completed from the germline J gene. The chain joins TRBV5-5 to TRBJ2-7; 8 bases fit TRBD1. V shed 0 bases and J 2 bases; nucleotides not matched to a gene: 4. The CDR3 is 15 residues long. Germline V gene data show CDR1 as SGHKS and CDR2 as YYEKEE (reference sequence). CDR3 region: CASSLERQGTYEQYF. The part of the CDR3 DNA that was read is TGTGCCAGCAGCTTGGAGCGACAGGGGACCTACGAG.

This clone was counted many times. The read terminates 3 residues ahead of where the CDR3 ends, so the germline J gene completes it. This chain uses TRBV29-1 with TRBJ1-2; TRBD1 is a possible D gene (5 bases). V gave up 1 base and J gave up 3 bases, with 15 bases separating them. The CDR3 is made up of 15 amino acids. Germline V gene lookup returns CDR1 SQVTM and CDR2 ANQGSEA. The DNA read from the CDR3 is TGCAGCGTTGAAGCGAGAGCAGGGAACGACTATGGC. As protein: CSVEARAGNDYG. The complete CDR3 protein is CSVEARAGNDYGYTF.

CDR3 DNA (partial): TGTGCCAGCAGGATCCGGGGACAGGGGTCAACC. Encoded protein: CASRIRGQGST. The whole CDR3 protein reads CASRIRGQGSTLHF. The chain employs TRBV2 and TRBJ1-6, with 10 bases fitting TRBD1. The CDR3 goes on 3 residues after the read ends, and that part is filled in from the germline J gene. The CDR3 sequence is 14 residues long. Per germline, CDR1 SNHLY and CDR2 FYNNEI. The full variable domain, its missing parts supplied by reference TRBV2 and TRBJ1-6, is EPEVTQTPSHQVTQMGQEVILRCVPISNHLYFYWYRQILGQKVEFLVSFYNNEISEKSEIFDDQFSVERPDGSNFTLKIRSTKLEDSAMYFCASRIRGQGSTLHFGNGTRLTVT.